The following is a T cell receptor beta chain sequence with its context. The data derive from a study of blood T cell repertoires in COVID-19. Study context: Acute-phase and convalescent COVID-19 samples originated in the United States, Italy and Spain. PBMCs, B-cell-depleted T cells, or T cells provided the cDNA or gDNA that made up the material.

Per the authors' pipeline: For nucleated cells, counts were estimated from reference gene primer amplification. The table came from immunoSEQ multiplex PCR; TCRdb's copy has only in-frame clones and leaves some out. V and J calls and clone size are those listed in that table; D and trimming were worked out from the DNA. This repertoire shows roughly 80,000 clones, 80% found once; its top ten account for around 5.3%. V was shortened by 3 bases and J by 3 bases, with 9 bases between the two germline ends. In germline, CDR1 is SEHNR, CDR2 FQNEAQ (reference sequence). The CDR3 loop spans 14 amino acids. The material sequenced was peripheral blood. This sequence was found in a man aged 55 to 70 with active or convalescent COVID-19. V is TRBV7-9 and J is TRBJ1-3; D perhaps matches TRBD1 (5 bases). In DNA, the CDR3 is TGTGCCAGCAGCTTTGATAGGGGTGGAAACACCATATATTTT. Its protein is CASSFDRGGNTIYF.